This T cell receptor (beta chain) was retrieved from a study of regulatory T cells in long-lasting Graves disease. Findings and caveats of the study: Relative to new patients (around 1,000), persistent patients exhibited greater sharing of public clonotypes (about 3,000). Persistent cases favored TRBV28, TRBJ1-2 and TRBJ2-5.

V lost 7 bases to trimming and J lost 5 bases, with 8 bases between them. CDR3 length: 12 residues. Germline V gene lookup returns CDR1 MNHNS and CDR2 SASEGT. To note about this clonotype: Its antigen remains unknown.

Building of the TCR beta libraries involved iRepertoire HTBI primers and Arm-PCR of CDR3 regions. In TCRdb, the multiplex PCR reads were re-called with MiXCR into one record per CDR3 protein. The sample holds under 450,000 distinct CDR3 sequences, approximately 25% seen once. Time point given: persistent/refractory GD, antithyroid drugs over 5 years with positive TRAb. The TCR library was made from RNA extracted from PBMCs. The V and J genes are TRBV6-1 and TRBJ2-2; no reliable D call. Sequences were derived from peripheral blood mononuclear cells (PBMCs), sampled when the disease was refractory, from a patient treated with antithyroid drugs. This TCR was sampled from a woman aged 40 to 50 with Graves disease. For the CDR3, the DNA is TGTGCCAGCACCCCCCAAACCGGGGAGCTGTTTTTT. This translates into CASTPQTGELFF.